This TCR beta chain was found in a study of CD8 T cells in Susac syndrome. V lost 5 bases to trimming and J lost 6 bases, with 23 bases between them. From germline, CDR1 is SGHVS and CDR2 FNYEAQ. The CDR3 totals 16 residues. RNA was extracted with the RNeasy kit, and a quantity of about 0.45 to 1 ug was reverse transcribed using random hexamers. The method of amplification for TCR beta CDR3 was immunoSEQ multiplex PCR, covering 54 Vbeta and 13 Jbeta. TCRdb reprocessed the immunoSEQ multiplex PCR reads via MiXCR and lists one record per CDR3 protein. The table shows around 200,000 distinct CDR3 sequences, with 85% to 95% occurring only once. CD8+ and CD4+ T cells taken from blood had their TCR beta sequenced. Included as multiple sclerosis controls were treatment-naive patients who had stable or active relapsing-remitting disease. TEMRA cells were FACS-enriched, with CD8+ and CD4+ T cells isolated negatively.

V usage is TRBV7-6 and J usage is TRBJ2-7; perhaps TRBD2 as D (6 bases). The sequencing input was CD4+ T cells from PBMCs. This sequence was found in a human donor with multiple sclerosis. CDR3 bases: TGTGCCAGCAGCCCGGGGGTCCGGCCTGGAGACGGCGAGCAGTACTTC. Its protein product is CASSPGVRPGDGEQYF.